What follows are 14 T cell receptor beta chains derived from one specimen sequenced in a study of neurological immune-mediated disorders. TCRdb re-derived calls from the 5' RACE reads in MiXCR, one entry per CDR3 protein. The sample contains over 60,000 distinct CDR3 sequences, 4.5% to 5.5% of which appear only once. The specimen was PBMCs. All receptors derive from a woman aged 50 to 60 with multiple sclerosis.

This clonotype was seen repeatedly, ten times or more. The chain's CDR3 is CASRSGTGAYEQYV. The CDR3 DNA sequence: TGTGCCAGCAGATCCGGGACAGGGGCCTACGAGCAGTACGTC. The V call is TRBV6-5, the J call TRBJ2-7, with 10 bases matching TRBD1. Unmatched junction bases numbered 4, after V lost 6 bases and J lost 2 bases. The CDR3 is made up of 14 amino acids. Germline loops: CDR1 MNHEY, CDR2 SVGAGI.

This clonotype was seen at least ten times. The chain couples TRBV20-1 to TRBJ1-1; 7 bases map to TRBD1. V trimming: 3 bases; J trimming: 1 base; junction bases outside the gene matches: 2. CDR3 size: 13 residues. Germline values: CDR1 DFQATT, CDR2 SNEGSKA (reference sequence). This CDR3 is CSASGTENTEAFF. The CDR3 coding sequence is TGCAGTGCTAGCGGGACAGAGAACACTGAAGCTTTCTTT.

The rearrangement links TRBV7-3 to TRBJ1-4, with no clear D. Trimming took off 5 bases at V and 5 bases at J, with 15 bases between the two ends. The CDR3 sequence is 15 residues long. CDR1 is SGHTA, CDR2 FQGTGA, per germline. CDR3 DNA sequence: TGTGCCAGCAGCCCACCTGTCCTGGGCAATGAAAAACTGTTTTTT. This gives the protein CASSPPVLGNEKLFF.

This clonotype was observed at least ten times. V usage is TRBV20-1 and J usage is TRBJ2-1, with TRBD2 identical over 9 bases. The CDR3 contains 14 residues. Per the germline V gene, CDR1 is DFQATT and CDR2 is SNEGSKA (reference sequence). V dropped 5 bases and J dropped 5; count of bases not matched to a gene: 7. The CDR3 region is CSAAGGLSNNEQFF. The CDR3 nucleotides read TGCAGTGCTGCGGGGGGGCTATCAAACAATGAGCAGTTCTTC.

This clonotype was picked up many times. This chain joins TRBV29-1 and TRBJ2-5; either TRBD1 or TRBD2 may supply D (6 bases each). Per germline, CDR1 SQVTM and CDR2 ANQGSEA. This CDR3 comprises 12 residues. The CDR3 protein is CGGLGLGETQYF. The CDR3 bases are TGCGGGGGGCTGGGGCTGGGGGAGACCCAGTACTTC.

At least ten counts were recorded for this clonotype. The chain joins TRBV6-2 or TRBV6-3 to TRBJ2-1; D possibly corresponds to TRBD1 (5 bases). The CDR3 spans 17 residues. V lost 0 bases, J lost 3 bases, and 15 bases lay in between. Germline CDR1 is MNHEY and CDR2 is SVGEGT. The CDR3 DNA follows: TGTGCCAGCAGTTACTCACCCCCGGCAGGGATCTACAATGAGCAGTTCTTC. It translates to CASSYSPPAGIYNEQFF.

The chain carries TRBV4-1 and TRBJ2-3; D is possibly TRBD2 (5 bases). CDR3 length: 14 residues. The V gene's germline CDR1 is MGHRA and CDR2 YSYEKL. V was shortened by 1 base and J by 2 bases, with 7 bases between the two germline ends. CDR3 sequence (DNA): TGCGCCAGCAGCCAAGCGACTACCACAGATACGCAGTATTTT. Its translation: CASSQATTTDTQYF.

This clonotype was counted ten times or more. The V gene is TRBV5-1, the J gene TRBJ1-3; no clear D. The CDR3 length is 15 residues. Germline loops: CDR1 SGHRS, CDR2 YFSETQ. Trimming took off 1 base at V and 4 bases at J, with 12 bases between the two ends. CDR3 region: CASSLIPGRGNTIYF. The DNA of the CDR3 is TGCGCCAGCAGCTTGATTCCGGGGAGAGGAAACACCATATATTTT. The entire variable domain, with the rest obtained from reference TRBV5-1 and TRBJ1-3, is as follows: KAGVTQTPRYLIKTRGQQVTLSCSPISGHRSVSWYQQTPGQGLQFLFEYFSETQRNKGNFPGRFSGRQFSNSRSEMNVSTLELGDSALYLCASSLIPGRGNTIYFGEGSWLTVV.

Ten or more counts support this clonotype. V is TRBV5-1 and J is TRBJ2-1, with a possible D match to TRBD1 (5 bases). Trimming took 0 bases from V and 5 from J, leaving 15 bases between them. This CDR3 is built from 16 residues. Per the germline V gene, CDR1 is SGHRS and CDR2 is YFSETQ. The CDR3 region is CASSLDWTTINNEQFF. The CDR3 region has the DNA TGCGCCAGCAGCTTGGACTGGACAACTATAAACAATGAGCAGTTCTTC. The entire variable domain, with the rest obtained from reference TRBV5-1 and TRBJ2-1, is as follows: KAGVTQTPRYLIKTRGQQVTLSCSPISGHRSVSWYQQTPGQGLQFLFEYFSETQRNKGNFPGRFSGRQFSNSRSEMNVSTLELGDSALYLCASSLDWTTINNEQFFGPGTRLTVL.

This clonotype occurred many times. A read error may explain this, as a much larger clone is one base away. The chain combines TRBV11-1 with TRBJ2-2; TRBD2 matches 7 bases. The CDR3 length is 15 residues. CDR1 is SGHAT and CDR2 is FQDESV in the germline V gene (reference sequence). V lost 3 bases to trimming and J lost 3 bases; unmatched junction nucleotides: 4. The CDR3 region is CASSLRGTYTGELFF. DNA of the CDR3: TGTGCCAGCAGCTTGCGGGGGACGTACACCGGGGAGCTGTTTTTT. Using reference TRBV11-1 and TRBJ2-2 for the parts outside the CDR3, the full variable domain is EAEVAQSPRYKITEKSQAVAFWCDPISGHATLYWYRQILGQGPELLVQFQDESVVDDSQLPKDRFSAERLKGVDSTLKIQPAELGDSAMYLCASSLRGTYTGELFFGEGSRLTVL.

Ten or more counts support this clonotype. This chain connects TRBV7-8 to TRBJ2-1; TRBD2 matches 12 bases. This CDR3 comprises 13 residues. The germline V gene encodes CDR1 SGHVS and CDR2 FQNEAQ. V lost 8 bases, J lost 8 bases, and 4 bases stayed unmatched. CDR3 DNA sequence: TGTGCCAGCGGACGGACTAGCGGGGATGAGCAGTTCTTC. It yields the protein CASGRTSGDEQFF.

This clonotype showed up many times. The CDR3 spells CASTSQGVGTEAFF. The DNA of the CDR3 is TGTGCCAGCACTTCACAGGGTGTGGGGACTGAAGCTTTCTTT. The V call is TRBV6-6, the J call TRBJ1-1; perhaps TRBD1 as D (6 bases). V shed 7 bases and J shed 5 bases, with 17 bases lying between them. This CDR3 comprises 14 residues. CDR1 is MNHNY and CDR2 is SVGAGI in the germline V gene (reference sequence).

This clonotype was seen at least ten times. V gene TRBV10-3 combines with J gene TRBJ1-3; no firm D call. In germline, CDR1 is ENHRY, CDR2 SYGVKD. The CDR3 totals 16 residues. Trimming removed 3 bases at V and 4 bases at J, with 16 bases between. CDR3: CAISDSSRAVGNTIYF. DNA of the CDR3: TGTGCCATCAGTGACTCATCACGGGCAGTAGGAAACACCATATATTTT.

This clonotype has a count of ten or more. The CDR3 here is CASSLAQGGQAFF. The CDR3 DNA sequence: TGTGCCAGCAGCTTAGCGCAGGGAGGGCAGGCTTTCTTT. J is TRBJ1-1 and V is TRBV7-2; tentative D call: TRBD1 (5 bases). V lost 0 bases to trimming and J lost 11 bases, with 13 bases between them. Germline lookup yields CDR1 SGHTA and CDR2 FQGNSA. The CDR3 is 13 amino acids.